This T cell receptor (beta chain) was captured in a study of blood T cell repertoires in COVID-19. V trimming: 1 base; J trimming: 7 bases; junction bases outside the gene matches: 5. Per the germline V gene, CDR1 is SGHRS and CDR2 is YFSETQ. The CDR3 runs to 15 residues. Profiled with immunoSEQ multiplex PCR; TCRdb holds only in-frame clones, not every one. Seen here are 150,000 to 200,000 clones, approximately 80% observed once, and the top ten hold roughly 12%. The chain joins TRBV5-1 to TRBJ2-1, with TRBD1 matching 10 bases. The origin of this receptor is a man in his fifties or sixties who had recovered from COVID-19. Sequences were obtained from peripheral blood. This chain's CDR3 is CASSLTGTGVNEQFF. The CDR3 nucleotides read TGCGCCAGCAGCTTGACCGGGACAGGGGTTAATGAGCAGTTCTTC.